What follows are 26 T cell receptor beta chains derived from one specimen sequenced in a study of tumor-infiltrating lymphocytes in primary liver carcinoma. Bulk tissue was left unsorted, and RNA and DNA were co-extracted from 20-30 mg of it. TCR beta cDNA was reverse-transcribed from 450 to 500 ng of total RNA. The reaction used a constant-region primer and ProtoScript II reverse transcriptase. Modified slightly, ARM-PCR produced TCR beta libraries over three nested multiplex PCR rounds. In the first two PCR rounds, TRBV1-TRBV30 forward primers were paired with a C-beta reverse primer, and each round lasted roughly 10 cycles. One entry per CDR3 protein, called by TCRdb with MiXCR from the multiplex PCR reads. Of almost 45,000 distinct CDR3 sequences detected, 60% to 80% appear once; the ten largest clones hold over 30%. The sequenced sample consisted of tumor-adjacent normal liver tissue. Receptors originate from a woman in her 30s with primary liver carcinoma and hepatitis B virus infection.

On this clonotype itself: No conserved phenylalanine or tryptophan ends this CDR3, so it is likely a read error. In DNA, the CDR3 is TGCGCCAGCAGCTTGGGGGCCGGGTACCGATATGGCTACACCCTC. Translating it yields CASSLGAGYRYGYTL. The chain links TRBV5-6 to TRBJ1-2, with D perhaps matching TRBD1 (6 bases). The germline V gene has CDR1 SGHDT and CDR2 YYEEEE. This CDR3 has 15 amino acids.

The chain combines TRBV28 with TRBJ2-5; D remains unclear. Germline values: CDR1 MDHEN, CDR2 SYDVKM. The CDR3 has 15 amino acids. Trimming took 5 bases from V and 3 from J, leaving 16 bases between them. The DNA for the CDR3 is TGTGCCAGCAGTCCATTGATGGGTTCTGAAGAGACCCAGTACTTC. Its translation: CASSPLMGSEETQYF.

This clonotype was recorded at least ten times. The chain employs TRBV28 and TRBJ1-5, with a possible D match to TRBD1 (6 bases). V lost 3 bases to trimming and J lost 1 base, with 10 bases between them. The CDR3 loop spans 15 amino acids. CDR1 is MDHEN, CDR2 SYDVKM, per germline. CDR3 protein: CASSLGGPSNQPQHF. CDR3 DNA sequence: TGTGCCAGCAGTTTGGGGGGGCCGAGCAATCAGCCCCAGCATTTT.

The chain joins TRBV12-3 or TRBV12-4 to TRBJ2-5; D call uncertain. The CDR3 spans 15 residues. V dropped 7 bases and J dropped 3 bases, with 18 bases sitting between them. CDR3: CASTIYPGSEETQYF. The CDR3 DNA is TGTGCCAGCACCATCTACCCTGGAAGCGAAGAGACCCAGTACTTC.

As to this clonotype: The junction shows a germline mismatch at one end, possibly a read error. The rearrangement joins TRBV6-1 to TRBJ2-5, with D unclear. Germline V gene lookup returns CDR1 MNHNS and CDR2 SASEGT. The CDR3 is 15 amino acids. For the CDR3, the DNA is TGTGCCAGCAGTCCGACCGGGTCAGCCCAAGAGGCCCAGTACTTC. Its protein product is CASSPTGSAQEAQYF.

This chain joins TRBV6-1 and TRBJ1-5; D uncertain. Trimming cost V 7 bases and J 12 bases, with 19 bases left between them. The CDR3 covers 13 residues. CDR1 MNHNS and CDR2 SASEGT come from the germline V gene. This chain's CDR3 is CASNQEFNKRQHF. Written as DNA, the CDR3 is TGTGCCAGCAACCAGGAGTTCAATAAGCGCCAGCATTTT.

With respect to this clonotype: In this CDR3 the conserved last residue, phenylalanine or tryptophan, is missing, so a read error is likely. This chain uses TRBV4-2 with TRBJ2-2; the match to TRBD2 covers 10 bases. This CDR3 has 18 amino acids. Germline loops: CDR1 LGHNA, CDR2 YNFKEQ. CDR3 nucleotides: TGTACCAGCAGCCAAGATTTAGGAGTAGCGGGAGGTCCCGGGGAGCTGTTTTAT. As protein: CTSSQDLGVAGGPGELFY.

Concerning this clonotype itself: This CDR3 fails to terminate in the conserved phenylalanine or tryptophan, so it likely reflects a read error. The V gene is TRBV12-5, the J gene TRBJ2-1, with 8 bases lining up with TRBD1. The CDR3 totals 15 residues. CDR1 is LGHNT and CDR2 is FRNRAP in the germline V gene. CDR3 protein: CAIGPETGDYNEQFC. CDR3 sequence (DNA): TGTGCTATTGGTCCCGAGACAGGGGACTACAATGAGCAGTTCTGC.

In this sample, this clonotype is large. The CDR3 loop is CASSLGFGAGAGGTDTQYF. The CDR3, as DNA: TGTGCCAGCAGCTTAGGTTTTGGAGCGGGAGCAGGAGGCACAGATACGCAGTATTTT. The chain recombines TRBV11-3 with TRBJ2-3, with 8 bases aligning to TRBD2. This CDR3 region has 19 residues. Germline CDR1 reads SGHNT; CDR2 reads YENEEA. The V segment lost 1 base and the J segment 1 base; nucleotides outside the gene matches: 13.

The gene calls are TRBV11-3 and TRBJ2-1; 9 nucleotides match TRBD2. CDR1 and CDR2 from the germline V gene are SGHNT and YENEEA. CDR3 size: 16 residues. With V trimmed by 5 bases and J by 4 bases, 9 bases remained unmatched. CDR3 bases: TGTGCCAGCAGCGCGACTAGCGGAGGCCAATACAATGAGCAGTTCTTC. Translation: CASSATSGGQYNEQFF.

There are a few counts of this clonotype. Just one base apart from a much larger clone, this may be a read error. V gene TRBV12-3 or TRBV12-4 combines with J gene TRBJ2-2; the D call may be TRBD1 or TRBD2 (7 bases each). The CDR3 has 14 residues. Here the CDR3 reads CASSRGQSSGEPFF. CDR3 in DNA: TGTGCCAGCAGTAGGGGACAGAGCAGCGGGGAGCCGTTTTTT.

This clonotype was recorded a few times. The junction differs from germline at one of its ends, possibly a read error. The chain links TRBV30 to TRBJ2-5, with D possibly being TRBD1 or TRBD2 (5 bases each). Germline V CDR1 and CDR2: GTSNPN, SVGIG (reference sequence). The CDR3 is made up of 14 amino acids. This chain's CDR3 is CAWSVPGRQETRYF. The CDR3 nucleotides read TGTGCCTGGAGTGTACCGGGACGTCAAGAGACCCGGTACTTC.

V usage is TRBV14 and J usage is TRBJ1-1; D unclear. Germline CDR1 and CDR2: SGHDN and FVKESK. The CDR3 runs to 14 residues. Trimming removed 1 base from V and 4 bases from J, with 10 bases in between. The CDR3 is CASSQAGMSTEAFF. The DNA for the CDR3 is TGTGCCAGCAGCCAAGCGGGGATGAGCACTGAAGCTTTCTTT. The full variable domain, its missing parts supplied by reference TRBV14 and TRBJ1-1, is EAGVTQFPSHSVIEKGQTVTLRCDPISGHDNLYWYRRVMGKEIKFLLHFVKESKQDESGMPNNRFLAERTGGTYSTLKVQPAELEDSGVYFCASSQAGMSTEAFFGQGTRLTVV.

This clonotype showed up many times. The CDR3 region has the DNA TGTGCCAGCGTACGGGACACCGGGGAGCTGTTTTTT. Protein sequence: CASVRDTGELFF. This rearrangement joins TRBV28 to TRBJ2-2; D is unclear. Germline loops: CDR1 MDHEN, CDR2 SYDVKM. Trimming cost V 8 bases and J 3 bases, with 7 bases left between them. The CDR3 length is 12 residues. The full variable domain, completed using reference TRBV28 and TRBJ2-2, is DVKVTQSSRYLVKRTGEKVFLECVQDMDHENMFWYRQDPGLGLRLIYFSYDVKMKEKGDIPEGYSVSREKKERFSLILESASTNQTSMYLCASVRDTGELFFGEGSRLTVL.

This clonotype was seen a few times. The chain couples TRBV4-1 to TRBJ2-5; no clear D gene. V lost 1 base, J lost 2 bases, and 14 bases lay in between. Germline values: CDR1 MGHRA, CDR2 YSYEKL. The CDR3 has 16 residues. CDR3 coding DNA: TGCGCCAGCAGCCAAGTGCGGACCACACGGCAAGAGACCCAGTACTTC. Protein: CASSQVRTTRQETQYF.

The V and J genes are TRBV10-3 and TRBJ1-3; no firm D call. The germline V gene has CDR1 ENHRY and CDR2 SYGVKD. The CDR3 is 15 amino acids. V lost 10 bases and J lost 9, with 25 bases in between. CDR3 coding DNA: TGTGCCACCGAGGACGGCGACGACTCTGCAAGCACCATATATTTT. It specifies CATEDGDDSASTIYF.

Concerning this clonotype itself: One end of the junction is discordant with germline, which a read error may explain. CDR3 coding DNA: TGTGCCAGCAGCTTTGGACAGGGGAGGCGCAATGAGAAGATCTTC. Its translation: CASSFGQGRRNEKIF. The rearrangement links TRBV11-2 to TRBJ2-1, with 9 bases fitting TRBD1. The length of the CDR3 is 15 residues. CDR1 is SGHAT, CDR2 FQNNGV, per germline.

The rearrangement links TRBV7-2 to TRBJ2-7; 7 bases map to TRBD2. The CDR3 has 15 residues. Per germline, CDR1 SGHTA and CDR2 FQGNSA. Trimming at V came to 1 base and at J to 2 bases, leaving 5 bases not matched to a gene. The DNA for the CDR3 is TGTGCCAGCAGCTTAGTGAGCGGGACGGCCTACGAGCAGTACTTC. This encodes CASSLVSGTAYEQYF.

Remarks on this clonotype: This may arise from a read error, as a much more abundant clone is one base away. The conserved phenylalanine or tryptophan normally closing the CDR3 is absent here, so this likely arose from a read error. This rearrangement joins TRBV11-3 to TRBJ1-1; D gene ambiguous. CDR1 is SGHNT and CDR2 is YENEEA in the germline V gene. This CDR3 spans 13 amino acids. CDR3 sequence (DNA): TGTGCCAACAGCGAGGACTGGAACACTGAAGCTTTCCTT. Translated: CANSEDWNTEAFL.

This clonotype has a count of ten or more. V gene TRBV6-5 combines with J gene TRBJ2-2, with 11 bases matching TRBD2. The CDR3 runs to 16 residues. Germline loops: CDR1 MNHEY, CDR2 SVGAGI. The J segment lost 2 bases and the V segment lost 6 bases, leaving 5 bases of the junction unmatched. CDR3 protein: CASSFLAGGNTGELFF. In DNA form, the CDR3 reads TGTGCCAGCAGCTTCCTAGCGGGGGGAAACACCGGGGAGCTGTTTTTT.

In the case of this clonotype: A junction boundary mismatches the germline segment, possibly from a read error. The V and J genes are TRBV24-1 and TRBJ2-1, with 7 bases matching TRBD1. Germline V CDR1 and CDR2: KGHDR, SFDVKD. The CDR3 totals 14 residues. The CDR3 loop is CGTSDSGTVDEQFF. The DNA for the CDR3 is TGTGGCACCAGTGATTCCGGGACAGTCGATGAGCAGTTCTTC.

In this sample, this clonotype turned up a few times. The chain has TRBV11-3 and TRBJ2-3; the match to TRBD2 covers 8 bases. The CDR3 totals 19 residues. After removal of 10 bases from V and 1 base from J, the junction contained 22 bases not matched to a gene. Germline values: CDR1 SGHNT, CDR2 YENEEA. In DNA form, the CDR3 reads TGTGCCAATAGCTTAGGTTTCGGAGCGGGAGCAGGAGGCACAGATACGCAGTATTTT. Translation: CANSLGFGAGAGGTDTQYF.

About this clonotype itself: A read error may account for a junction end that differs from germline. This chain connects TRBV7-8 to TRBJ2-3; tentative D call: TRBD1 (6 bases). The germline V gene has CDR1 SGHVS and CDR2 FQNEAQ. The length of the CDR3 is 15 residues. CDR3 bases: TGTGCCAGCAGCTTGTGCCCTTACAGGACAGATACGCGGTATTTT. The encoded protein is CASSLCPYRTDTRYF.

With regard to this clonotype: At one end, the junction sequence differs from germline, possibly due to a read error. V gene TRBV4-3 combines with J gene TRBJ1-2; D is unclear. CDR3 length: 14 residues. Germline V gives CDR1 LGHNA, CDR2 YSLEER. This CDR3 is CANSDELEIYGYIF. CDR3 nucleotides: TGCGCCAACAGCGATGAGTTGGAGATCTATGGCTACATCTTC.

The sample holds one count of this clonotype. Possible read error: a much larger clone is one base away. J is TRBJ2-5 and V is TRBV28; possibly TRBD2 for D (5 bases). Germline V CDR1 and CDR2: MDHEN, SYDVKM. The CDR3 spans 13 residues. The CDR3 bases are TGTGCCAGCCTCGGGGATAGGAGAGAGACCAAGTACTTC. This sequence encodes CASLGDRRETKYF.

This clonotype has ten or more counts. The chain joins TRBV28 to TRBJ1-2; a weak D match, TRBD1 (6 bases). V lost 2 bases and J lost 4, with 14 bases in between. This CDR3 comprises 15 residues. Per the germline V gene, CDR1 is MDHEN and CDR2 is SYDVKM. In nucleotides, the CDR3 is TGTGCCAGCAGTTTAGGGGACAAACCCGCCTATGGCTACACCTTC. It codes for CASSLGDKPAYGYTF.